The 14 T cell receptor beta chains in this list originate from one sample, sequenced in a study of OX40 agonist ivuxolimab in advanced cancers. This table comes from immunoSEQ multiplex PCR, and its TCRdb copy is limited to in-frame clones, with some not included. Among 81,000 or so clones listed, around 89% were seen once. Sequencing used CD4+ or CD8+ T cells sorted from blood, obtained in a trial of the OX40 agonist ivuxolimab. The source of these receptors is an adult with an advanced solid tumor such as melanoma, head and neck, liver or kidney cancer.

The chain recombines TRBV7-2 with TRBJ2-7; D is unresolved. The V gene's germline CDR1 is SGHTA and CDR2 FQGNSA. V was clipped by 2 bases and J by 0 bases, with 14 bases between them. The CDR3 runs 16 residues. The CDR3 nucleotides read TGTGCCAGCAGCTTATTGGTAGGGATCGGCTCCTACGAGCAGTACTTC. Translation: CASSLLVGIGSYEQYF.

The chain links TRBV7-8 to TRBJ2-2; 7 positions match TRBD1. The CDR3 is made up of 18 amino acids. V gave up 3 bases and J gave up 3 bases; unmatched junction bases: 13. Per germline, CDR1 SGHVS and CDR2 FQNEAQ. The CDR3 DNA reads as TGTGCCAGCAGCTTTCACTTGCTGCGACAGGGTTACACCGGGGAGCTGTTTTTT. Encoded protein: CASSFHLLRQGYTGELFF.

V gene TRBV7-9 combines with J gene TRBJ1-5, with 8 bases identical to TRBD1. This CDR3 has 16 amino acids. From germline, CDR1 is SEHNR and CDR2 FQNEAQ (reference sequence). Unmatched junction bases numbered 17, after V lost 9 bases and J lost 7 bases. The CDR3 DNA reads TGTGCCAGTAGCCGTCTCGGGCAGGGGGCCGGCCAGCCCCAGCATTTT. As protein: CASSRLGQGAGQPQHF.

The chain couples TRBV2 to TRBJ1-4; D ambiguous. The CDR3 sequence is 13 residues long. Germline values: CDR1 SNHLY, CDR2 FYNNEI. V gave up 2 bases and J gave up 4 bases, with 5 bases separating them. This CDR3 reads CASSEYNNEKLFF. CDR3 bases: TGTGCCAGCAGTGAATATAATAATGAAAAACTGTTTTTT.

This chain uses TRBV15 with TRBJ2-5; no firm D call. The V end lost 8 bases, the J end lost 2 bases, and 6 bases lay between the germline ends. This CDR3 is built from 11 residues. Germline V lookup: CDR1 LNHNV, CDR2 YYDKDF (reference sequence). CDR3 amino acids: CATLQQETQYF. In nucleotides, the CDR3 is TGTGCCACCCTACAGCAAGAGACCCAGTACTTC.

V is TRBV18 and J is TRBJ2-5; D call uncertain. The ends were cut back, 3 bases at V and 2 bases at J, with 13 bases in the middle. The germline CDR1 and CDR2 sequences are KGHSH and LQKENI. The CDR3 covers 15 residues. As DNA, the CDR3 is TGTGCCAGCTCACCCCCCACAGCCCAACAAGAGACCCAGTACTTC. It codes for CASSPPTAQQETQYF.

V gene TRBV7-2 combines with J gene TRBJ1-4; no clear D gene. Trimming took off 5 bases at V and 2 bases at J, with 12 bases between the two ends. From germline, CDR1 is SGHTA and CDR2 FQGNSA. The CDR3 has 15 residues. The CDR3 nucleotides are TGTGCCAGCAGCCCGCGGCCCGGGACTAATGAAAAACTGTTTTTT. This translates into CASSPRPGTNEKLFF. Filled out from reference TRBV7-2 and TRBJ1-4, the complete variable domain reads GAGVSQSPSNKVTEKGKDVELRCDPISGHTALYWYRQSLGQGLEFLIYFQGNSAPDKSGLPSDRFSAERTGGSVSTLTIQRTQQEDSAVYLCASSPRPGTNEKLFFGSGTQLSVL.

V is TRBV2 and J is TRBJ2-3; D may be TRBD2 (7 bases). The CDR3 extends over 14 amino acids. Germline V gene sequence: CDR1 SNHLY, CDR2 FYNNEI. V was clipped by 6 bases and J by 5 bases, with 15 bases between them. The CDR3 DNA reads TGTGCCAGCAGCCTAGGGGGGGGAGGAGATACGCAGTATTTT. It yields the protein CASSLGGGGDTQYF.

The rearrangement links TRBV6-5 to TRBJ1-4, with a weak D call TRBD1 (6 bases). Germline V gene data show CDR1 as MNHEY and CDR2 as SVGAGI. This CDR3 is built from 14 residues. The ends were cut back, 5 bases at V and 6 bases at J, with 13 bases in the middle. The CDR3 nucleotides are TGTGCCAGCAGTAACACACAGGGCCATGAAAAACTGTTTTTT. It yields the protein CASSNTQGHEKLFF.

This sequence joins TRBV2 and TRBJ1-2; no clear D gene. V lost 6 bases, J lost 5 bases, and 13 bases lay in between. CDR1 and CDR2 from the germline V gene are SNHLY and FYNNEI. CDR3 length equals 13 residues. CDR3 DNA sequence: TGTGCCAGCAGGAGTCCCGAACGATATGGCTACACCTTC. Translating it yields CASRSPERYGYTF. The variable domain in full, with the rest retrieved from reference TRBV2 and TRBJ1-2, is EPEVTQTPSHQVTQMGQEVILRCVPISNHLYFYWYRQILGQKVEFLVSFYNNEISEKSEIFDDQFSVERPDGSNFTLKIRSTKLEDSAMYFCASRSPERYGYTFGSGTRLTVV.

V usage is TRBV7-8 and J usage is TRBJ2-5, with a possible D match to TRBD1 (6 bases). Trimming shortened V by 2 bases and J by 3 bases, and 13 bases separated the two germline ends. CDR1 is SGHVS, CDR2 FQNEAQ, per germline. This CDR3 region has 15 residues. CDR3 in DNA: TGTGCCAGCAGCTTAAAAGCAGGGGTAGAAGAGACCCAGTACTTC. Protein: CASSLKAGVEETQYF. The full variable domain, completed using reference TRBV7-8 and TRBJ2-5, is GAGVSQSPRYKVAKRGQDVALRCDPISGHVSLFWYQQALGQGPEFLTYFQNEAQLDKSGLPSDRFFAERPEGSVSTLKIQRTQQEDSAVYLCASSLKAGVEETQYFGPGTRLLVL.

The chain uses TRBV5-8 and TRBJ2-1, with 11 bases aligning to TRBD2. This CDR3 spans 16 amino acids. Germline loops: CDR1 SGHTS, CDR2 YDEGEE. V dropped 5 bases and J dropped 2; count of bases not matched to a gene: 6. The CDR3 bases are TGTGCCAGCAGTTACGGACTAGCGGGTCCCTACAATGAGCAGTTCTTC. Translation gives CASSYGLAGPYNEQFF. Filled out from reference TRBV5-8 and TRBJ2-1, the complete variable domain reads EAGVTQSPTHLIKTRGQQATLRCSPISGHTSVYWYQQALGLGLQFLLWYDEGEERNRGNFPPRFSGRQFPNYSSELNVNALELEDSALYLCASSYGLAGPYNEQFFGPGTRLTVL.

In this sample, this clone turned up once. This chain joins TRBV19 and TRBJ1-4, with TRBD1 matching 7 bases. The CDR3 spans 14 residues. V dropped 4 bases and J dropped 6; count of bases not matched to a gene: 5. Germline-derived CDR1 and CDR2 are LNHDA and SQIVND (reference sequence). The DNA for the CDR3 is TGTGCCAGTAGTAATAGGGACAGAGATGAAAAACTGTTTTTT. Protein: CASSNRDRDEKLFF.

The V call is TRBV18, the J call TRBJ1-5, with unresolved D. Germline assignment: CDR1 KGHSH and CDR2 LQKENI. V was pared by 6 bases and J by 2 bases, with 11 bases between. CDR3 length: 14 amino acids. The CDR3 bases are TGTGCCAGCTCCCTTGGCCACGGCAATCAGCCCCAGCATTTT. Encoded protein: CASSLGHGNQPQHF.